Detailed here is one T cell receptor (beta chain). This sample was included in a study of blood T cell repertoires in COVID-19. Study at large: The analysed material was cDNA or gDNA that came from T cells, B-cell-depleted T cells, or PBMCs.

This table comes from immunoSEQ multiplex PCR, and its TCRdb copy is limited to in-frame clones, with some not included. The sample shows 290,000 or so clones, around 84% of them seen only once. Germline CDR1 reads MNHEY; CDR2 reads SVGAGI. This CDR3 region has 14 residues. V dropped 1 base and J dropped 7 bases, with 8 bases sitting between them. Material for sequencing was peripheral blood. The rearrangement uses TRBV6-5 and TRBJ1-6; the D gene is possibly TRBD1 (6 bases). This receptor was identified in a man aged 70 or older with acute or convalescent COVID-19. The CDR3 sequence: CASSYLTGNSPLHF. The CDR3 DNA follows: TGTGCCAGCAGTTACTTAACAGGGAATTCACCCCTCCACTTT.